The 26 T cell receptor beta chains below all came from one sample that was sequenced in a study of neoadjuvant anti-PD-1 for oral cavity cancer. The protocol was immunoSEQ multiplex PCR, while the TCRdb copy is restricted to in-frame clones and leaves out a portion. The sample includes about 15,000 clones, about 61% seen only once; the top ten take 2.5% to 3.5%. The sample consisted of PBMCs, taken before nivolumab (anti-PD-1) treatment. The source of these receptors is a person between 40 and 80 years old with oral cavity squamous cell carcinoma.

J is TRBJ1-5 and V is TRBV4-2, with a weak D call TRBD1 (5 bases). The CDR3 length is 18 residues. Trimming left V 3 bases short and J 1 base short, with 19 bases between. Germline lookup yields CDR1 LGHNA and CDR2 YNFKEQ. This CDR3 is CASSQLGNGGGSNQPQHF. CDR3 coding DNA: TGTGCCAGCAGCCAGTTGGGGAACGGGGGTGGGAGCAATCAGCCCCAGCATTTT.

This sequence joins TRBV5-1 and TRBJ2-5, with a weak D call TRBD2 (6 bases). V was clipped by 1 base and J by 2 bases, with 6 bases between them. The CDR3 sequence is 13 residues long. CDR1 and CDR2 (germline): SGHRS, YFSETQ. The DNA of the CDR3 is TGCGCCAGCAGCTTGAGCGGGCAAGAGACCCAGTACTTC. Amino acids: CASSLSGQETQYF.

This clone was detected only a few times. The CDR3 DNA follows: TGTGCCAGCAGCCCTACGACAGGGCCCTACGAGCAGTACTTC. This gives the protein CASSPTTGPYEQYF. The chain recombines TRBV11-2 with TRBJ2-7; 7 bases line up with TRBD1. V was pared by 5 bases and J by 2 bases, with 6 bases of the junction left unmatched. CDR3 length: 14 amino acids. Germline V gene sequence: CDR1 SGHAT, CDR2 FQNNGV.

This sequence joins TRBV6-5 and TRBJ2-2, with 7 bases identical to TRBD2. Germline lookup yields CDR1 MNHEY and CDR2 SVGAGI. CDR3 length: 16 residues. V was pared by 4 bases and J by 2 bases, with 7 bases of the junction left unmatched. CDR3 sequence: CASSSSGGPNTGELFF. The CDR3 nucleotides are TGTGCCAGCAGTTCCTCGGGGGGACCCAACACCGGGGAGCTGTTTTTT.

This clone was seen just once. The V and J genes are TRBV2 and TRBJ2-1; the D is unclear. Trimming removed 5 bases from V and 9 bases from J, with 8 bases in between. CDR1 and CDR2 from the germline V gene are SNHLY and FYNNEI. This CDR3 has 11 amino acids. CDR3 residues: CASSYYGEQFF. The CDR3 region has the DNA TGTGCCAGCAGTTACTACGGTGAGCAGTTCTTC.

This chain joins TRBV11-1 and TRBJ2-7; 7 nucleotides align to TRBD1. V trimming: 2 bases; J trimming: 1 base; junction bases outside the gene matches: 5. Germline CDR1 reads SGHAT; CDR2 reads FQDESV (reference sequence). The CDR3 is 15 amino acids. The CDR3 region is CASSLPRQGSYEQYF. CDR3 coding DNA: TGTGCCAGCAGCTTACCCCGACAGGGTTCCTACGAGCAGTACTTC.

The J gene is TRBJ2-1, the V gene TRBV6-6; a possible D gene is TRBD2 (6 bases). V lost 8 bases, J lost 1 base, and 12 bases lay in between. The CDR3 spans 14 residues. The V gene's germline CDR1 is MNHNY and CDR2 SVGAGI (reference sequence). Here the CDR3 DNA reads TGTGCCAGCGCCGGGAGTAATTCCTACAATGAGCAGTTCTTC. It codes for CASAGSNSYNEQFF.

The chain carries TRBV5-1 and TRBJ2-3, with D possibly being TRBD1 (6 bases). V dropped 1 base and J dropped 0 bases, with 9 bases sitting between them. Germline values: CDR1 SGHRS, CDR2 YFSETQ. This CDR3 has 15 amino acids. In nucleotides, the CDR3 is TGCGCCAGCAGCTTGCAGGGGATTAGCACAGATACGCAGTATTTT. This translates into CASSLQGISTDTQYF. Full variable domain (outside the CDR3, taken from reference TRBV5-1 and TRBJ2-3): KAGVTQTPRYLIKTRGQQVTLSCSPISGHRSVSWYQQTPGQGLQFLFEYFSETQRNKGNFPGRFSGRQFSNSRSEMNVSTLELGDSALYLCASSLQGISTDTQYFGPGTRLTVL.

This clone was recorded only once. The CDR3 sequence: CASSALLGAETQYF. The CDR3 DNA is TGTGCCAGCAGCGCCCTACTCGGGGCAGAGACCCAGTACTTC. This chain connects TRBV9 to TRBJ2-5; TRBD1 or TRBD2 may be the D gene (5 bases each). Germline V lookup: CDR1 SGDLS, CDR2 YYNGEE. Between the trimmed V and J ends, which lost 3 bases and 4 bases, there was a span of 13 bases. The CDR3 sequence is 14 residues long. Drawing the rest from reference TRBV9 and TRBJ2-5, the complete variable domain is DSGVTQTPKHLITATGQRVTLRCSPRSGDLSVYWYQQSLDQGLQFLIQYYNGEERAKGNILERFSAQQFPDLHSELNLSSLELGDSALYFCASSALLGAETQYFGPGTRLLVL.

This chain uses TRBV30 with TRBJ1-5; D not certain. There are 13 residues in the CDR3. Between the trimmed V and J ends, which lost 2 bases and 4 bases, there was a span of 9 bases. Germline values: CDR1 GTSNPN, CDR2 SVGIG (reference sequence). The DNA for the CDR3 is TGTGCCTGGAGTTTCCAGGCTAATCAGCCCCAGCATTTT. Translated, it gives CAWSFQANQPQHF.

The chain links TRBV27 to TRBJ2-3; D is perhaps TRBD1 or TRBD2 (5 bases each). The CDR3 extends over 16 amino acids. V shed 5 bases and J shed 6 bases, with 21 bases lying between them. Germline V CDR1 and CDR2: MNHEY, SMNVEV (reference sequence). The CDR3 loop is CASSPRDAIMGDTQYF. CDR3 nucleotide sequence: TGTGCCAGCAGTCCTCGGGACGCCATCATGGGGGATACGCAGTATTTT.

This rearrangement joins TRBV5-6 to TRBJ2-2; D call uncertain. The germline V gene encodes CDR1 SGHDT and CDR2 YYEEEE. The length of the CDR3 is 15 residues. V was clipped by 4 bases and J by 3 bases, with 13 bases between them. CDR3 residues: CASSPAGRYTGELFF. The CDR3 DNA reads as TGTGCCAGCAGCCCTGCCGGACGGTACACCGGGGAGCTGTTTTTT. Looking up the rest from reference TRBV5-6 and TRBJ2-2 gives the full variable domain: DAGVTQSPTHLIKTRGQQVTLRCSPKSGHDTVSWYQQALGQGPQFIFQYYEEEERQRGNFPDRFSGHQFPNYSSELNVNALLLGDSALYLCASSPAGRYTGELFFGEGSRLTVL.

This chain's CDR3 is CASSAGGLGELFF. CDR3 bases: TGTGCCAGCAGCGCAGGGGGGCTCGGGGAGCTGTTTTTT. The V call is TRBV5-4, the J call TRBJ2-2, with D perhaps TRBD1 (7 bases). CDR1 is SGHNT and CDR2 is YYREEE in the germline V gene (reference sequence). Deletions cut 4 bases from V and 7 bases from J, with 11 bases between. The CDR3 runs to 13 residues.

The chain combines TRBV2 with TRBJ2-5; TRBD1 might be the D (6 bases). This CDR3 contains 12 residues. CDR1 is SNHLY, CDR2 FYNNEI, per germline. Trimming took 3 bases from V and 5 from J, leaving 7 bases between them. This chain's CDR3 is CASSDRGETQYF. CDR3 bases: TGTGCCAGCAGTGACAGGGGCGAGACCCAGTACTTC.

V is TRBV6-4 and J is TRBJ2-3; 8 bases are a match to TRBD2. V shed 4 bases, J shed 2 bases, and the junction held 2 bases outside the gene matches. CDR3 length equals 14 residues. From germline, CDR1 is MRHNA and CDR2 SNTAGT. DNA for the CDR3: TGTGCCAGCAGTGCGGGAGGGCACACAGATACGCAGTATTTT. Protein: CASSAGGHTDTQYF.

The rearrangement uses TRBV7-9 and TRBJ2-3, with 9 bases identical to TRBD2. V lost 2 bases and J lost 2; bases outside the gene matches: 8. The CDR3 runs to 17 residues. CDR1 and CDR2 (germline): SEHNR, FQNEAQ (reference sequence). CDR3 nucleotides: TGTGCCAGCAGCTTAAGAGAGACTAGCGGACTCACAGATACGCAGTATTTT. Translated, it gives CASSLRETSGLTDTQYF.

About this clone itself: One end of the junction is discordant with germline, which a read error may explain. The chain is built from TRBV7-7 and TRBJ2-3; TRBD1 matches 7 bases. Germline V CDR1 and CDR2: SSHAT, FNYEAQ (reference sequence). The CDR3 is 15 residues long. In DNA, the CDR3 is TGTGCTAGCAGCGTCGGGACAGCTAGCACAGATACGCAGTATTTT. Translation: CASSVGTASTDTQYF. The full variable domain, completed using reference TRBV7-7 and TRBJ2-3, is GAGVSQSPRYKVTKRGQDVTLRCDPISSHATLYWYQQALGQGPEFLTYFNYEAQPDKSGLPSDRFSAERPEGSISTLTIQRTEQRDSAMYRCASSVGTASTDTQYFGPGTRLTVL.

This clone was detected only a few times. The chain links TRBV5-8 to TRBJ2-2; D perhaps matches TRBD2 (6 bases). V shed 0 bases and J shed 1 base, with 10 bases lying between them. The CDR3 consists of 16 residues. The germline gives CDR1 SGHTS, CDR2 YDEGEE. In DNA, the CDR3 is TGTGCCAGCAGCTTGGCCTGGAGGGGGAACACCGGGGAGCTGTTTTTT. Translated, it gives CASSLAWRGNTGELFF.

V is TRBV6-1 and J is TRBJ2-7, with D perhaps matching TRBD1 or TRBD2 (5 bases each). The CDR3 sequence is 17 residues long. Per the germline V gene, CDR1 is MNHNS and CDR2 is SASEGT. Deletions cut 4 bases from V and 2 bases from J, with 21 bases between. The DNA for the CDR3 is TGTGCCAGCAGTGCCGGACACTTCGGGGCTTTGCCCTACGAGCAGTACTTC. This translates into CASSAGHFGALPYEQYF.

CDR3 loop: CASSSGTTGETEAFF. CDR3 coding DNA: TGTGCCAGCAGTTCAGGGACCACAGGGGAAACTGAAGCTTTCTTT. This chain links TRBV2 with TRBJ1-1; TRBD1 aligns across 7 bases. Germline V gives CDR1 SNHLY, CDR2 FYNNEI. The CDR3 totals 15 residues. V shed 5 bases, J shed 5 bases, and the junction held 11 bases outside the gene matches.

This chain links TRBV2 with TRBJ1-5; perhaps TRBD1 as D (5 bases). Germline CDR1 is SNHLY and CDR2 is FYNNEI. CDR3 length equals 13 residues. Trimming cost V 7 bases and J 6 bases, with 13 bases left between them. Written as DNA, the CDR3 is TGTGCCAGCACCTCGGGGGGGTTTCAGCCCCAGCATTTT. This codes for CASTSGGFQPQHF. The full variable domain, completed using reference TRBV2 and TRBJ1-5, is EPEVTQTPSHQVTQMGQEVILRCVPISNHLYFYWYRQILGQKVEFLVSFYNNEISEKSEIFDDQFSVERPDGSNFTLKIRSTKLEDSAMYFCASTSGGFQPQHFGDGTRLSIL.

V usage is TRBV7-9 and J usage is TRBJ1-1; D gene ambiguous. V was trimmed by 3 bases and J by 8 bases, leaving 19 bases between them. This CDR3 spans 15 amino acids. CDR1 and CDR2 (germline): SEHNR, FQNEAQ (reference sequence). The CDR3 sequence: CASSFGLSSMPEAFF. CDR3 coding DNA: TGTGCCAGCAGCTTCGGGCTCTCGAGCATGCCAGAAGCTTTCTTT.

The CDR3 coding sequence is TGTGCCTGGACTTCGCGGGAGCGGCGAGAGACCCAGTACTTC. Protein product: CAWTSRERRETQYF. This chain links TRBV30 with TRBJ2-5; 7 nucleotides align to TRBD2. CDR1 is GTSNPN, CDR2 SVGIG, per germline (reference sequence). The CDR3 is 14 amino acids. The trim removed 4 bases at V and 4 bases at J, leaving 9 bases unmatched.

CDR3 amino acids: CASSWGGTGELFF. CDR3 DNA: TGTGCCAGCAGTTGGGGGGGAACCGGGGAGCTGTTTTTT. The chain is built from TRBV6-5 and TRBJ2-2, with 7 bases matching TRBD2. The CDR3 spans 13 residues. The V segment lost 4 bases and the J segment 5 bases; nucleotides outside the gene matches: 1. Looked up from germline, CDR1 is MNHEY and CDR2 is SVGAGI.

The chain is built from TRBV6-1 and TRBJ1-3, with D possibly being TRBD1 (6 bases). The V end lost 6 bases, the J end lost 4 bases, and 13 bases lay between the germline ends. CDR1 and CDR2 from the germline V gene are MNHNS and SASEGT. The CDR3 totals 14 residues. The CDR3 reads CASRGTQGGNTIYF. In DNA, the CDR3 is TGTGCCAGCAGAGGGACCCAGGGGGGAAACACCATATATTTT.

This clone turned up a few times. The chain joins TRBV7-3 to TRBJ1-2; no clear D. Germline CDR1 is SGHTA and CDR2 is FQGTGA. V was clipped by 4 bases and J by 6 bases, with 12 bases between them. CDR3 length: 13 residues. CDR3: CASSSSGADGYTF. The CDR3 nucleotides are TGTGCCAGCAGCTCCTCCGGCGCTGATGGCTACACCTTC.